The clone carrying this T cell receptor beta chain was seen more than once but under ten times. What it recognizes is unknown. Germline values: CDR1 SGHDT, CDR2 YYEEEE. Trimming shortened V by 1 base and J by 7 bases, and 14 bases separated the two germline ends. This CDR3 region has 15 residues. Amplification targeted TCR beta CDR3 regions from RNA transcripts. HTBI primers were used for first-round RT-PCR of the TCR CDR3. TCRdb re-called the multiplex PCR reads with MiXCR, one entry per CDR3 protein. This table holds some 570,000 distinct CDR3 sequences, approximately 17% found once. The data were taken from a study of T cells in Graves' hyperthyroidism and ophthalmopathy. General study results and limits: Researchers report that a 13 V-J model separated ophthalmopathy from stable hyperthyroidism.

Each person with ophthalmopathy scored at least 3 on the Clinical Activity Score, reached NOSPECS grade 4 or higher, and had been ill under 3 months. Reasons for excluding patients were uncontrolled infection, other autoimmune disease, pregnancy or lactation. The study based diagnoses on clinical symptoms, serum thyroxine and TRAb, thyroid ultrasound and orbital computed tomography. The chain carries TRBV5-6 and TRBJ1-4, with a tentative D call TRBD1 (6 bases). The sequence was collected from a woman aged 18-29 years with Graves' ophthalmopathy. The sequenced material came from blood. The CDR3 nucleotides read TGTGCCAGCAGCTTGTTAGGCAGGGGAGGTGAAAAACTGTTTTTT. This encodes CASSLLGRGGEKLFF. The whole variable domain, remainder taken from reference TRBV5-6 and TRBJ1-4, is DAGVTQSPTHLIKTRGQQVTLRCSPKSGHDTVSWYQQALGQGPQFIFQYYEEEERQRGNFPDRFSGHQFPNYSSELNVNALLLGDSALYLCASSLLGRGGEKLFFGSGTQLSVL.